The source of this T cell receptor (beta chain) is a study of CD8 T cells in Susac syndrome. Findings and limits, study-wide: The authors acknowledged that their TCR sequencing and HLA analysis involved a relatively small number of individuals.

V was shortened by 2 bases and J by 6 bases, with 14 bases between the two germline ends. Germline assignment: CDR1 MNHEY and CDR2 SVGEGT. This CDR3 has 14 amino acids. In blood CD8+ and CD4+ T cells, TCR beta underwent sequencing. Negative isolation yielded the CD8+ and CD4+ T cells, while FACS enriched the TEMRA cells. After extraction with the RNeasy kit, about 0.5 to 1 ug of the RNA was reverse transcribed using random hexamers. TCR beta CDR3 was amplified by immunoSEQ multiplex PCR. This amplification extended across 54 Vbeta and 13 Jbeta segments. TCRdb passed the immunoSEQ multiplex PCR reads through MiXCR, listing each CDR3 protein once. Seen here are around 170,000 distinct CDR3 sequences, under 95% observed once, and the top ten hold under 0.085%. In the case of this clonotype: Antigen specificity is unknown.

This TCR was recovered from a human donor in good health. Sequencing used CD4+ T cells from PBMCs. V usage is TRBV6-2 or TRBV6-3 and J usage is TRBJ2-7; no clear D. The CDR3 here is CASSYGGTLGEQYF. The DNA for the CDR3 is TGTGCCAGCAGTTACGGCGGCACCCTGGGCGAGCAGTACTTC.